The 25 T cell receptor beta chains listed next were all sequenced from one sample in a study of OX40 agonist ivuxolimab in advanced cancers. Clones were sequenced by immunoSEQ multiplex PCR, and TCRdb holds only the in-frame ones, with some missing. The data show tens of thousands of clones, approximately 90% seen once. The specimen comprised CD4+ or CD8+ T cells sorted from blood, sampled in a trial of the OX40 agonist ivuxolimab. These TCRs come from an adult with an advanced solid tumor such as melanoma, head and neck, liver or kidney cancer.

The V gene is TRBV11-2, the J gene TRBJ1-1; D perhaps matches TRBD1 (6 bases). Per germline, CDR1 SGHAT and CDR2 FQNNGV. V gave up 3 bases and J gave up 11 bases, with 16 bases separating them. The CDR3 length is 13 residues. The CDR3 loop reads CASSFKLQGGAFF. The CDR3 bases are TGTGCCAGCAGCTTTAAATTACAGGGTGGTGCTTTCTTT.

In this sample, this clone turned up once. The V call is TRBV5-6, the J call TRBJ2-1; 8 nucleotides line up with TRBD1. CDR1 is SGHDT, CDR2 YYEEEE, per germline. V was pared by 1 base and J by 7 bases, with 7 bases of the junction left unmatched. The CDR3 is made up of 15 amino acids. In nucleotides, the CDR3 is TGTGCCAGCAGCTTGCCGGGACAGGCTCCGAATGAGCAGTTCTTC. Translated, it gives CASSLPGQAPNEQFF.

This chain joins TRBV4-2 and TRBJ1-2; D is undetermined. CDR3 length equals 15 residues. Between the trimmed V and J ends, which lost 0 bases and 4 bases, there was a span of 12 bases. Germline CDR1 and CDR2: LGHNA and YNFKEQ. CDR3 amino acids: CASSQDVQNSYGYTF. For the CDR3, the DNA is TGTGCCAGCAGCCAAGATGTTCAGAACTCCTATGGCTACACCTTC.

The V and J genes are TRBV9 and TRBJ2-3, with TRBD2 matching over 9 bases. Germline assignment: CDR1 SGDLS and CDR2 YYNGEE. V shed 0 bases and J 4 bases; nucleotides not matched to a gene: 6. This CDR3 has 16 amino acids. CDR3 residues: CASSVGSGRPPDTQYF. In nucleotides, the CDR3 is TGTGCCAGCAGCGTAGGCAGCGGGAGGCCCCCAGATACGCAGTATTTT. The variable domain in full, with the rest retrieved from reference TRBV9 and TRBJ2-3, is DSGVTQTPKHLITATGQRVTLRCSPRSGDLSVYWYQQSLDQGLQFLIQYYNGEERAKGNILERFSAQQFPDLHSELNLSSLELGDSALYFCASSVGSGRPPDTQYFGPGTRLTVL.

The chain joins TRBV19 to TRBJ2-1; no firm D call. Trimming removed 6 bases at V and 4 bases at J, with 16 bases between. The CDR3 has 15 residues. Germline CDR1 LNHDA, CDR2 SQIVND (reference sequence). CDR3 residues: CASSLGIRSYNEQFF. The CDR3 nucleotides read TGTGCCAGTAGCCTAGGGATTCGGTCTTACAATGAGCAGTTCTTC.

V usage is TRBV5-1 and J usage is TRBJ2-6; maybe TRBD2 (6 bases). Germline CDR1 is SGHRS and CDR2 is YFSETQ. The ends were cut back, 3 bases at V and 0 bases at J, with 13 bases in the middle. This CDR3 region has 17 residues. CDR3 coding DNA: TGCGCCAGCAGCTCCGCGGGACGCTCCTCTGGGGCCAACGTCCTGACTTTC. It translates to CASSSAGRSSGANVLTF.

The chain carries TRBV15 and TRBJ2-7, with TRBD2 identical over 11 bases. Per the germline V gene, CDR1 is LNHNV and CDR2 is YYDKDF (reference sequence). The CDR3 covers 17 residues. The junction had 8 bases not matched to a gene; V was cut back by 0 bases and J by 4 bases. CDR3 nucleotide sequence: TGTGCCACCAGCAGAGATATCGTTCTAGCGGGGGGATACGAGCAGTACTTC. Translated, it gives CATSRDIVLAGGYEQYF.

V gene TRBV5-1 combines with J gene TRBJ2-2; TRBD2 matches at 15 bases. Germline values: CDR1 SGHRS, CDR2 YFSETQ. This CDR3 comprises 17 residues. Trimming took 5 bases from V and 7 from J; bases not matched to a gene: 9. The CDR3, as DNA: TGCGCCAGCAGACTGGGACTAGCGGGAGGAATGATCGGGGAGCTGTTTTTT. It translates to CASRLGLAGGMIGELFF. Full variable domain (remainder filled in from reference TRBV5-1 and TRBJ2-2): KAGVTQTPRYLIKTRGQQVTLSCSPISGHRSVSWYQQTPGQGLQFLFEYFSETQRNKGNFPGRFSGRQFSNSRSEMNVSTLELGDSALYLCASRLGLAGGMIGELFFGEGSRLTVL.

V is TRBV29-1 and J is TRBJ2-3; 11 positions match TRBD2. Per the germline V gene, CDR1 is SQVTM and CDR2 is ANQGSEA. The CDR3 contains 16 residues. J was trimmed by 1 base and V by 7 bases; bases with no gene match: 10. CDR3 residues: CSARGSGRAGTDTQYF. Here the CDR3 DNA reads TGCAGCGCCCGGGGTAGCGGGAGGGCCGGCACAGATACGCAGTATTTT.

The rearrangement links TRBV7-9 to TRBJ1-1; D remains ambiguous. The CDR3 consists of 16 residues. Germline V gene data show CDR1 as SEHNR and CDR2 as FQNEAQ (reference sequence). The V end lost 0 bases, the J end lost 2 bases, and 13 bases lay between the germline ends. The CDR3 region has the DNA TGTGCCAGCAGCTTAGCTCGAGCAGCGGGAAACACTGAAGCTTTCTTT. Protein product: CASSLARAAGNTEAFF. The full variable domain, with the rest looked up from reference TRBV7-9 and TRBJ1-1, is DTGVSQNPRHKITKRGQNVTFRCDPISEHNRLYWYRQTLGQGPEFLTYFQNEAQLEKSRLLSDRFSAERPKGSFSTLEIQRTEQGDSAMYLCASSLARAAGNTEAFFGQGTRLTVV.

J is TRBJ2-1 and V is TRBV27; D ambiguous. This CDR3 comprises 16 residues. Looked up from germline, CDR1 is MNHEY and CDR2 is SMNVEV (reference sequence). V was cut by 2 bases and J by 8 bases, with 19 bases left in between. The CDR3 sequence: CASSLSWGVEKDEQFF. The CDR3 bases are TGTGCCAGCAGTTTAAGTTGGGGTGTAGAAAAGGATGAGCAGTTCTTC.

The gene calls are TRBV27 and TRBJ2-7; TRBD2 agrees at 7 bases. The CDR3 covers 17 residues. Germline V CDR1 and CDR2: MNHEY, SMNVEV (reference sequence). The V segment lost 6 bases and the J segment 1 base; nucleotides outside the gene matches: 15. Written as DNA, the CDR3 is TGTGCCAGCAGCCCTATCGGGCTCGGGGAGGGATCCTACGAGCAGTACTTC. This codes for CASSPIGLGEGSYEQYF.

This clone was seen just once. The gene calls are TRBV28 and TRBJ1-1, with unresolved D. The CDR3 sequence is 13 residues long. V gave up 1 base and J gave up 11 bases, with 14 bases separating them. Germline CDR1 is MDHEN and CDR2 is SYDVKM. CDR3 in amino acids: CASSLFVSRVAFF. For the CDR3, the DNA is TGTGCCAGCAGTTTATTTGTCAGCAGAGTGGCTTTCTTT.

The chain has TRBV5-5 and TRBJ2-7; 9 bases are a match to TRBD2. V trimming: 0 bases; J trimming: 3 bases; junction bases outside the gene matches: 4. Germline loops: CDR1 SGHKS, CDR2 YYEKEE (reference sequence). The CDR3 sequence is 15 residues long. CDR3 coding DNA: TGTGCCAGCAGCTTGGGCCTAGCGGGGATCTACGAGCAGTACTTC. It specifies CASSLGLAGIYEQYF.

The chain has TRBV29-1 and TRBJ2-5; D is undetermined. The J call is doubtful: the DNA matches TRBJ2-7 better. The germline CDR1 and CDR2 sequences are SQVTM and ANQGSEA. This CDR3 spans 13 amino acids. For the CDR3, the DNA is TGCAGCGCCAAAGACACCCAGTCCTACGAGCAGTACTTC. This translates into CSAKDTQSYEQYF.

The chain uses TRBV7-3 and TRBJ2-6; 7 bases align to TRBD2. The CDR3 totals 15 residues. Germline-derived CDR1 and CDR2 are SGHTA and FQGTGA. With 10 bases clipped from V and 3 bases from J, the junction kept 9 bases outside the gene matches. The CDR3 DNA is TGTGCCACCCGAGCGGGGCCGGGTGGGGCCAACGTCCTGACTTTC. Translation gives CATRAGPGGANVLTF.

The chain uses TRBV30 and TRBJ2-7; maybe TRBD1 (6 bases). The CDR3 extends over 15 amino acids. The V gene lost 2 bases and the J gene lost 3 bases, with 17 bases spanning the gap. Germline lookup yields CDR1 GTSNPN and CDR2 SVGIG (reference sequence). In nucleotides, the CDR3 is TGTGCCTGGAGTCCCCCGGCAGGGGTCGGCTACGAGCAGTACTTC. Amino acids: CAWSPPAGVGYEQYF.

The chain recombines TRBV28 with TRBJ1-1, with 8 bases fitting TRBD1. V shed 6 bases and J 2 bases; nucleotides not matched to a gene: 8. Germline CDR1 is MDHEN and CDR2 is SYDVKM. CDR3 length equals 15 residues. The CDR3 DNA reads TGTGCCAGCAGCCCCTGGCAGGGGGCAAACACTGAAGCTTTCTTT. Encoded protein: CASSPWQGANTEAFF.

The gene calls are TRBV11-2 and TRBJ1-1, with D tentatively TRBD1 (5 bases). Germline values: CDR1 SGHAT, CDR2 FQNNGV. Trimming took off 1 base at V and 5 bases at J, with 11 bases between the two ends. The CDR3 is 14 residues long. CDR3 sequence reads: CASSLGGGGTEAFF. The CDR3 region has the DNA TGTGCCAGCAGCTTAGGGGGGGGAGGGACTGAAGCTTTCTTT.

V and J are TRBV6-6 and TRBJ2-1; D may be TRBD2 (5 bases). This CDR3 spans 12 amino acids. Trimming took off 5 bases at V and 11 bases at J, with 13 bases between the two ends. Germline lookup yields CDR1 MNHNY and CDR2 SVGAGI (reference sequence). CDR3 DNA sequence: TGTGCCAGCAGTGACCAGACTATTAAGCAGTTCTTC. It specifies CASSDQTIKQFF.

The rearrangement uses TRBV5-1 and TRBJ1-5, with 8 bases fitting TRBD1. V dropped 4 bases and J dropped 4; count of bases not matched to a gene: 4. This CDR3 has 14 residues. CDR1 is SGHRS, CDR2 YFSETQ, per germline. CDR3: CASSPTGANQPQHF. Here the CDR3 DNA reads TGCGCCAGCAGCCCGACAGGGGCTAATCAGCCCCAGCATTTT. The whole variable domain, filled in from reference TRBV5-1 and TRBJ1-5, reads KAGVTQTPRYLIKTRGQQVTLSCSPISGHRSVSWYQQTPGQGLQFLFEYFSETQRNKGNFPGRFSGRQFSNSRSEMNVSTLELGDSALYLCASSPTGANQPQHFGDGTRLSIL.

This chain links TRBV14 with TRBJ2-5; D is perhaps TRBD1 (5 bases). Germline lookup yields CDR1 SGHDN and CDR2 FVKESK. CDR3 length equals 13 residues. The germline V and J ends were trimmed by 4 bases and 4 bases, with 10 bases remaining between them. In nucleotides, the CDR3 is TGTGCCAGCAGCCGACAGTATCGAGAGACCCAGTACTTC. Its translation is CASSRQYRETQYF.

J is TRBJ2-1 and V is TRBV7-3; 11 bases match TRBD1. The CDR3 is 15 amino acids. Trimming removed 3 bases from V and 5 bases from J; junction bases left unmatched: 3. Germline CDR1 is SGHTA and CDR2 is FQGTGA. The CDR3 spells CASSLDRGLNNEQFF. The CDR3 coding sequence is TGTGCCAGCAGCTTGGACAGGGGGCTTAACAATGAGCAGTTCTTC.

This chain uses TRBV6-5 with TRBJ2-5; possibly TRBD1 or TRBD2 for D (6 bases each). CDR1 and CDR2 (germline): MNHEY, SVGAGI. The V end lost 8 bases, the J end lost 7 bases, and 20 bases lay between the germline ends. This CDR3 is built from 14 residues. The CDR3 nucleotides are TGTGCCAGCTCCCGAGGTGGGGGGCCAGCGACCCAGTACTTC. Amino acids: CASSRGGGPATQYF.

CDR3 sequence (DNA): TGTGCCAGCAGTCGAGATAGCAATCAGCCCCAGCATTTT. Its protein is CASSRDSNQPQHF. This chain links TRBV6-6 with TRBJ1-5, with D unresolved. The CDR3 contains 13 residues. The germline CDR1 and CDR2 sequences are MNHNY and SVGAGI (reference sequence). Between the trimmed V and J ends, which lost 5 bases and 0 bases, there was a span of 5 bases.